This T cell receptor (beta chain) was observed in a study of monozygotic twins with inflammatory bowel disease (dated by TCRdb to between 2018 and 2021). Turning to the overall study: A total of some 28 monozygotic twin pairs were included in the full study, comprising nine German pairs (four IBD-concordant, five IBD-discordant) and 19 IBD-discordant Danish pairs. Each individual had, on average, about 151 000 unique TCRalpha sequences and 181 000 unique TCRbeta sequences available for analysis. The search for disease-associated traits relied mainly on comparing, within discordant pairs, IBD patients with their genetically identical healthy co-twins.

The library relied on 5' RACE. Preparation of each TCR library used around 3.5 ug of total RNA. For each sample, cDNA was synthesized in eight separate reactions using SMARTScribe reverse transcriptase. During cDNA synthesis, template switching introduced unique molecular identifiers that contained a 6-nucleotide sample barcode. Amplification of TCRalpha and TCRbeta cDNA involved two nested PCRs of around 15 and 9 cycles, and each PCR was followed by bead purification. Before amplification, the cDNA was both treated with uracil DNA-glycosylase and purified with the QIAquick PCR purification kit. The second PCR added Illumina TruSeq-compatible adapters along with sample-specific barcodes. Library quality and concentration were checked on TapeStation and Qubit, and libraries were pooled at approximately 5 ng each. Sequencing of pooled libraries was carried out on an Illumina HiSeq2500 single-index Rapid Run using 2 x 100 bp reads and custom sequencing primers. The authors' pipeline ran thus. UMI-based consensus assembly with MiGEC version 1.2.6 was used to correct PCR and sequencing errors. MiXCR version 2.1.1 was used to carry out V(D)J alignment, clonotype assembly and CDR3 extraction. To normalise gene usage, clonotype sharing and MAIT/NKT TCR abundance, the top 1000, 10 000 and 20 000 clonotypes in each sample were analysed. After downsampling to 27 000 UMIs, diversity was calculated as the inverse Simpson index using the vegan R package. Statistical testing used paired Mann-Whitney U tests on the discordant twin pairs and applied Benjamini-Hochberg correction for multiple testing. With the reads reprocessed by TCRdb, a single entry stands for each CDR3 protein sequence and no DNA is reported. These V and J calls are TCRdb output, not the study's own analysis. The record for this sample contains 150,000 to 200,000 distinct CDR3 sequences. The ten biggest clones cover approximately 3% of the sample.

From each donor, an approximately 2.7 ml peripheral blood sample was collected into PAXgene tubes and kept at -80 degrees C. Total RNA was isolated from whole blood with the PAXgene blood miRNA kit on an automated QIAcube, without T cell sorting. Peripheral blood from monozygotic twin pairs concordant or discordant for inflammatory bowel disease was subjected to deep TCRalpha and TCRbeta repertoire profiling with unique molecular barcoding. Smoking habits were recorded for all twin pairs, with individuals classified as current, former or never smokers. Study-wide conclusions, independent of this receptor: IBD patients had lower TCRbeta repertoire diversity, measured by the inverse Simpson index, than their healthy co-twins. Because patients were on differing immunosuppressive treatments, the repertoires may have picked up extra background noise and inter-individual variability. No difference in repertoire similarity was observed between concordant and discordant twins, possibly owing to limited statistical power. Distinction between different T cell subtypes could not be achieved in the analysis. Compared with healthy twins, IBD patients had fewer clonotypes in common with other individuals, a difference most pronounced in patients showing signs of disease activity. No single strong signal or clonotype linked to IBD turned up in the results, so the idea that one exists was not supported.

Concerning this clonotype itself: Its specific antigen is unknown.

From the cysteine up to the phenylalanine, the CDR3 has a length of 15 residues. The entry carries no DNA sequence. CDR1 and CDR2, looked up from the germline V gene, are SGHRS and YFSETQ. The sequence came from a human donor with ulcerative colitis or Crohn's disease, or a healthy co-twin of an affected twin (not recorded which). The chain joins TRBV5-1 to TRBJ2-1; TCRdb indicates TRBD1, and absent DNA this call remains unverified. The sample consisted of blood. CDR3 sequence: CASSGRDPGSNEQFF. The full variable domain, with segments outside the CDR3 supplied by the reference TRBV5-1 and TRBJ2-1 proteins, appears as KAGVTQTPRYLIKTRGQQVTLSCSPISGHRSVSWYQQTPGQGLQFLFEYFSETQRNKGNFPGRFSGRQFSNSRSEMNVSTLELGDSALYLCASSGRDPGSNEQFFGPGTRLTVL.